Each of the 19 T cell receptor beta chains below was sequenced from the same sample in a study of T cells in Graves' hyperthyroidism and ophthalmopathy. Researchers amplified the TCR beta CDR3 regions from RNA transcripts. HTBI primers drove first-round RT-PCR of the TCR CDR3. TCRdb re-called the multiplex PCR reads with MiXCR, one entry per CDR3 protein. The sample yields hundreds of thousands of distinct CDR3 sequences, over 11% seen once. Sequences were obtained from blood. These receptors all stem from a woman under 40 with Graves' hyperthyroidism.

This clonotype has only a few counts. A much larger clone sits a single nucleotide away, making a read error possible. V gene TRBV5-1 combines with J gene TRBJ2-2; perhaps TRBD2 as D (5 bases). Per germline, CDR1 SGHRS and CDR2 YFSETQ. This CDR3 comprises 16 residues. The ends were cut back, 4 bases at V and 4 bases at J, with 17 bases in the middle. The CDR3 nucleotides are TGCGCCAGCAGCCTGCGGGCCGGGCCTGTCACCGGGGAGCTGTTTTTT. It is translated as CASSLRAGPVTGELFF.

This clonotype was observed a few times. The chain has TRBV30 and TRBJ2-3; D perhaps matches TRBD2 (7 bases). The CDR3 spans 15 residues. V lost 0 bases and J 7 bases, leaving 17 bases between the germline ends. CDR1 is GTSNPN and CDR2 is SVGIG in the germline V gene (reference sequence). CDR3 sequence reads: CAWSVRGRGGNTQYF. In nucleotides, the CDR3 is TGTGCCTGGAGTGTACGCGGAAGGGGGGGCAATACGCAGTATTTT.

This clonotype has a count of ten or more. V usage is TRBV6-2 or TRBV6-3 and J usage is TRBJ1-2; D not certain. V was trimmed by 7 bases and J by 6 bases, leaving 12 bases between them. Germline-derived CDR1 and CDR2 are MNHEY and SVGEGT. The CDR3 consists of 12 residues. Here the CDR3 DNA reads TGTGCCAGCACCGGACGAAGGGATGGCTACACCTTC. The encoded protein is CASTGRRDGYTF.

In this sample, this clonotype turned up many times. The chain uses TRBV7-2 and TRBJ2-7, with D perhaps being TRBD1 or TRBD2 (5 bases each). Trimming removed 2 bases at V and 4 bases at J, with 12 bases between. The CDR3 loop spans 14 amino acids. Germline lookup yields CDR1 SGHTA and CDR2 FQGNSA. The CDR3 sequence is CASSLKAREYEQYF. DNA for the CDR3: TGTGCCAGCAGCTTAAAGGCCAGGGAGTACGAGCAGTACTTC.

This chain uses TRBV30 with TRBJ2-2, with 9 nucleotides matching TRBD2. CDR1 is GTSNPN and CDR2 is SVGIG in the germline V gene (reference sequence). This CDR3 region has 17 residues. V shed 2 bases, J shed 5 bases, and the junction held 12 bases outside the gene matches. The CDR3 DNA reads TGTGCCTGGAGTCTTGTAGCGGGAGACTATTCGACCGGGGAGCTGTTTTTT. Translating gives CAWSLVAGDYSTGELFF.

This clonotype was counted many times. The chain couples TRBV11-2 to TRBJ2-2, with 9 positions matching TRBD1. V gave up 2 bases and J gave up 6 bases; unmatched junction bases: 13. Germline V CDR1 and CDR2: SGHAT, FQNNGV. The CDR3 spans 18 residues. CDR3 nucleotide sequence: TGTGCCAGCAGCTTAATTTCGGGACAGGGTCGTTATCCCGGGGAGCTGTTTTTT. Residues: CASSLISGQGRYPGELFF. Complete variable domain (other parts from reference TRBV11-2 and TRBJ2-2): EAGVAQSPRYKIIEKRQSVAFWCNPISGHATLYWYQQILGQGPKLLIQFQNNGVVDDSQLPKDRFSAERLKGVDSTLKIQPAKLEDSAVYLCASSLISGQGRYPGELFFGEGSRLTVL.

This clonotype has just a few counts. This chain uses TRBV5-1 with TRBJ2-2; no firm D call. The V gene's germline CDR1 is SGHRS and CDR2 YFSETQ. V lost 7 bases and J lost 0, with 7 bases in between. The CDR3 consists of 13 residues. CDR3 in amino acids: CASGISNTGELFF. The CDR3 DNA reads TGCGCCAGCGGAATTTCGAACACCGGGGAGCTGTTTTTT.

In this sample, this clonotype turned up many times. V and J are TRBV11-1 and TRBJ2-7; 9 nucleotides match TRBD2. The CDR3 loop spans 15 amino acids. With 6 bases clipped from V and 1 base from J, the junction kept 7 bases outside the gene matches. The germline V gene encodes CDR1 SGHAT and CDR2 FQDESV (reference sequence). The CDR3 reads CASSPSGTPSYEQYF. In DNA form, the CDR3 reads TGTGCCAGCAGTCCTAGCGGGACACCTTCCTACGAGCAGTACTTC.

The rearrangement links TRBV20-1 to TRBJ2-1; D is perhaps TRBD2 (6 bases). CDR1 is DFQATT, CDR2 SNEGSKA, per germline (reference sequence). Trimming stripped 5 bases from V and 15 bases from J, with 20 bases between. The CDR3 extends over 12 amino acids. This CDR3 is CSAGFLAEEGFF. DNA for the CDR3: TGCAGTGCTGGCTTTTTAGCGGAGGAGGGGTTCTTC.

This clonotype was detected many times. V gene TRBV5-5 combines with J gene TRBJ1-1, with D uncertain. Per germline, CDR1 SGHKS and CDR2 YYEKEE (reference sequence). This CDR3 is 18 amino acids long. Trimming stripped 1 base from V and 4 bases from J, with 23 bases between. CDR3 residues: CASSLIQSGPLRGTEAFF. The CDR3 bases are TGTGCCAGCAGCTTGATTCAGAGTGGACCTCTTCGAGGCACTGAAGCTTTCTTT. The variable domain in full, with the rest retrieved from reference TRBV5-5 and TRBJ1-1, is DAGVTQSPTHLIKTRGQQVTLRCSPISGHKSVSWYQQVLGQGPQFIFQYYEKEERGRGNFPDRFSARQFPNYSSELNVNALLLGDSALYLCASSLIQSGPLRGTEAFFGQGTRLTVV.

Turning to this clonotype: This could be a read error, since a much larger clone is one nucleotide away. V usage is TRBV12-3 or TRBV12-4 and J usage is TRBJ2-2; 10 positions agree with TRBD2. Trimming took 6 bases from V and 6 from J; bases not matched to a gene: 10. CDR3 length: 16 residues. For the CDR3, the DNA is TGTGCCAGCAGAGGACTAGCGGAAACTAACGCCGGGGAGCTGTTTTTT. This gives the protein CASRGLAETNAGELFF.

This clonotype was detected only a few times. The chain recombines TRBV5-4 with TRBJ2-1; TRBD2 matches 11 bases. V shed 3 bases and J 8 bases; nucleotides not matched to a gene: 7. Germline lookup yields CDR1 SGHNT and CDR2 YYREEE (reference sequence). This CDR3 has 15 amino acids. CDR3 coding DNA: TGTGCCAGCAGCTACAAACTAGCGGGAGATTATGAGCAGTTCTTC. Encoded protein: CASSYKLAGDYEQFF.

The table lists this clonotype with many counts. The chain combines TRBV27 with TRBJ2-1, with 7 bases lining up with TRBD2. With 0 bases clipped from V and 4 bases from J, the junction kept 3 bases outside the gene matches. Per the germline V gene, CDR1 is MNHEY and CDR2 is SMNVEV (reference sequence). This CDR3 spans 15 amino acids. The DNA of the CDR3 is TGTGCCAGCAGTTTATCGAGCGGGGAGTACAATGAGCAGTTCTTC. Amino acids: CASSLSSGEYNEQFF.

This clonotype was seen many times. The rearrangement links TRBV20-1 to TRBJ2-2, with a weak D call TRBD2 (6 bases). This CDR3 region has 13 residues. Germline CDR1 DFQATT, CDR2 SNEGSKA (reference sequence). V lost 7 bases, J lost 4 bases, and 13 bases lay in between. In DNA, the CDR3 is TGCAGTGGGGGGGAGGCCTCCACCGGGGAGCTGTTTTTT. Residues: CSGGEASTGELFF.

This clonotype came up many times. The V gene is TRBV2, the J gene TRBJ1-1; D call uncertain. V lost 10 bases, J lost 5 bases, and 5 bases lay in between. Germline CDR1 SNHLY, CDR2 FYNNEI. The CDR3 extends over 9 amino acids. The CDR3 spells CATLTEAFF. The CDR3 coding sequence is TGTGCCACCCTAACTGAAGCTTTCTTT. Based on the CDR3 plus reference TRBV2 and TRBJ1-1, the full variable domain is EPEVTQTPSHQVTQMGQEVILRCVPISNHLYFYWYRQILGQKVEFLVSFYNNEISEKSEIFDDQFSVERPDGSNFTLKIRSTKLEDSAMYFCATLTEAFFGQGTRLTVV.

The rearrangement uses TRBV5-6 and TRBJ1-2, with 7 positions matching TRBD1. V shed 1 base and J 4 bases; nucleotides not matched to a gene: 7. Looked up from germline, CDR1 is SGHDT and CDR2 is YYEEEE. This CDR3 contains 15 residues. DNA for the CDR3: TGTGCCAGCAGCTTGTCCGACAGGGCATCCTATGGCTACACCTTC. Residues: CASSLSDRASYGYTF. Looking up the rest from reference TRBV5-6 and TRBJ1-2 gives the full variable domain: DAGVTQSPTHLIKTRGQQVTLRCSPKSGHDTVSWYQQALGQGPQFIFQYYEEEERQRGNFPDRFSGHQFPNYSSELNVNALLLGDSALYLCASSLSDRASYGYTFGSGTRLTVV.

Worth noting for this clonotype: Mismatch with germline at one junction end may stem from a read error. This chain joins TRBV28 and TRBJ1-3, with D perhaps TRBD1 (5 bases). The germline CDR1 and CDR2 sequences are MDHEN and SYDVKM. The CDR3 is 15 residues long. Here the CDR3 DNA reads TGTGCCAGCAGCCCATATGGGACCTCTGGGAACACCATATATTTT. Its translation is CASSPYGTSGNTIYF.

This clonotype was detected a few times. The CDR3 ends on some other residue instead of the conserved phenylalanine or tryptophan, so this is likely a read error. The gene calls are TRBV28 and TRBJ2-7, with 7 bases matching TRBD2. After removal of 5 bases from V and 1 base from J, the junction contained 5 bases not matched to a gene. The CDR3 consists of 14 residues. From germline, CDR1 is MDHEN and CDR2 SYDVKM. The CDR3 loop reads CASSLGTTSYEQYL. In nucleotides, the CDR3 is TGTGCCAGCAGTCTTGGGACTACTTCCTACGAGCAGTACCTC.

The chain combines TRBV20-1 with TRBJ2-7, with 7 bases matching TRBD1. Germline CDR1 and CDR2: DFQATT and SNEGSKA (reference sequence). V shed 2 bases and J 5 bases; nucleotides not matched to a gene: 12. The length of the CDR3 is 15 residues. The CDR3 nucleotides are TGCAGTGCTAGACACGCCGAGACAGGGATCGACGAGCAGTACTTC. This sequence encodes CSARHAETGIDEQYF.